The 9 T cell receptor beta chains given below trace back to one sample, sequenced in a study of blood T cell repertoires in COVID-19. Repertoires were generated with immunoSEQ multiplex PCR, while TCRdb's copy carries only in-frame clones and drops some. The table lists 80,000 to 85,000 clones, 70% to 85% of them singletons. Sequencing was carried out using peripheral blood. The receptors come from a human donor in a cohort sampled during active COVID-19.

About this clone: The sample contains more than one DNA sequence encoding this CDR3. The CDR3 nucleotides are TGTGCCAGCAGCCAAGCGCGGAATCAGCCCCAGCATTTT. It yields the protein CASSQARNQPQHF. The chain carries TRBV3-1 (or the pseudogene TRBV3-2) and TRBJ1-5; D remains unclear. Trimming removed 1 base from V and 4 bases from J, with 5 bases in between. Germline V lookup: CDR1 LGHDT, CDR2 YNNKEL (reference sequence). The length of the CDR3 is 13 residues.

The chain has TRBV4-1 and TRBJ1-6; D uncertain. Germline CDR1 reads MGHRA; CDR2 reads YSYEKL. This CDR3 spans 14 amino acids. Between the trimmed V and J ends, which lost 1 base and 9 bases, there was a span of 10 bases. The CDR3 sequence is CASSQVGRVSPLHF. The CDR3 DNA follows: TGCGCCAGCAGCCAAGTAGGGAGAGTTTCACCCCTCCACTTT.

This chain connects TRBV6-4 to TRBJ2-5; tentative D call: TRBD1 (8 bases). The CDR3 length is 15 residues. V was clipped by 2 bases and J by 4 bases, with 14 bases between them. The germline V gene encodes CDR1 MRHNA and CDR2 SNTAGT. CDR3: CASSDPDREGETQYF. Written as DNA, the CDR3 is TGTGCCAGCAGTGACCCGGACAGGGAGGGAGAGACCCAGTACTTC.

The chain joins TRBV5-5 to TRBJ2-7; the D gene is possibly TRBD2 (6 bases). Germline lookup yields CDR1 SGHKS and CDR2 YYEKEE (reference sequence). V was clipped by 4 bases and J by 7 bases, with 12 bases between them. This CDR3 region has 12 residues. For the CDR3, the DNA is TGTGCCAGCAGCGGGGGGAGCCAAGAGCAGTACTTC. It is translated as CASSGGSQEQYF.

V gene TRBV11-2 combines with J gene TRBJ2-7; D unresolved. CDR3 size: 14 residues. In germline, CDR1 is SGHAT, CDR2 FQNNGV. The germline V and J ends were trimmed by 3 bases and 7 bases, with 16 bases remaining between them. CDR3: CASSFQVGLPEQYF. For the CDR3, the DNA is TGTGCCAGCAGCTTCCAAGTGGGCCTTCCTGAGCAGTACTTC.

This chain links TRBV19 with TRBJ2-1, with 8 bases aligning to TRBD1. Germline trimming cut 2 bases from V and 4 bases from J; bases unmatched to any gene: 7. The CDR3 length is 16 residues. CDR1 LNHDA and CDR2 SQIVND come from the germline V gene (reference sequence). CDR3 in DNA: TGTGCCAGTAGTATACAGGGGGCGACAGTATACAATGAGCAGTTCTTC. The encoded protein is CASSIQGATVYNEQFF.

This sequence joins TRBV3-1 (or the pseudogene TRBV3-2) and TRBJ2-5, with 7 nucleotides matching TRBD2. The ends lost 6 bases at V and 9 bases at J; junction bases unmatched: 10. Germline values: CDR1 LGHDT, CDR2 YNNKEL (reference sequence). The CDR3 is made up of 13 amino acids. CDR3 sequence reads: CASSSRGGGPQYF. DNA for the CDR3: TGTGCCAGCAGTTCTAGGGGCGGGGGTCCCCAGTACTTC.

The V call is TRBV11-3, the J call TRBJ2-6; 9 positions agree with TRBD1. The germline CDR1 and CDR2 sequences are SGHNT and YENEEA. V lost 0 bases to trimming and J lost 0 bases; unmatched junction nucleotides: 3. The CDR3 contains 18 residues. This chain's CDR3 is CASSLEGTGPSGANVLTF. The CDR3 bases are TGTGCCAGCAGCTTAGAGGGGACAGGGCCCTCTGGGGCCAACGTCCTGACTTTC.

The CDR3 region has the DNA TGTGCCACCAGTGCAACTAGCGCGGCTAGCACAGATACGCAGTATTTT. It specifies CATSATSAASTDTQYF. The chain uses TRBV24-1 and TRBJ2-3; 7 nucleotides line up with TRBD2. The CDR3 runs to 16 residues. J was trimmed by 0 bases and V by 5 bases; bases with no gene match: 7. Germline V gene data show CDR1 as KGHDR and CDR2 as SFDVKD.